The 15 T cell receptor beta chains below all came from one sample that was sequenced in a study of beta chain features in type 1 diabetes. General study points: Shorter TCRB CDR3s, moderately but significantly so, were found in Type 1 diabetes patients in all four CD4+ subsets.

These receptors are not linked to any known antigen. Expressed TCRB transcripts were sequenced after all isolated RNA was converted to cDNA. The protocol was immunoSEQ multiplex PCR, while the TCRdb copy is restricted to in-frame clones and leaves out a portion. This table has approximately 360,000 clones, around 12% appearing once. Material for sequencing was naive CD4+ T cells from blood. The receptors were gathered from a woman between 18 and 29 years old with type 1 diabetes.

V usage is TRBV6-1 and J usage is TRBJ1-5, with a possible D match to TRBD1 (5 bases). Germline V gives CDR1 MNHNS, CDR2 SASEGT. This CDR3 spans 14 amino acids. V was clipped by 4 bases and J by 4 bases, with 11 bases between them. The chain's CDR3 is CASSASGGNQPQHF. The DNA of the CDR3 is TGTGCCAGCAGTGCCTCCGGGGGGAATCAGCCCCAGCATTTT.

V and J are TRBV11-2 and TRBJ1-6, with a weak D call TRBD1 (5 bases). The V end lost 5 bases, the J end lost 14 bases, and 19 bases lay between the germline ends. CDR3 length: 14 amino acids. Germline CDR1 is SGHAT and CDR2 is FQNNGV. In DNA, the CDR3 is TGTGCCAGCAGCAAAGACAGCCTAGATGGGGCCCTCCACTTT. Protein product: CASSKDSLDGALHF.

This clone appeared a few times. The J gene is TRBJ2-7, the V gene TRBV5-4, with TRBD1 matching over 7 bases. The germline V gene encodes CDR1 SGHNT and CDR2 YYREEE (reference sequence). The CDR3 is made up of 16 amino acids. The ends lost 4 bases at V and 0 bases at J; junction bases unmatched: 10. Here the CDR3 DNA reads TGTGCCAGCAGCCCATACGGGACAGCCGACTCCTACGAGCAGTACTTC. Amino acid sequence: CASSPYGTADSYEQYF.

V usage is TRBV5-1 and J usage is TRBJ1-5, with 7 bases identical to TRBD1. This CDR3 spans 14 amino acids. Trimming at V came to 3 bases and at J to 5 bases, leaving 5 bases not matched to a gene. From germline, CDR1 is SGHRS and CDR2 YFSETQ. The CDR3 protein is CASSSGTADQPQHF. The CDR3 DNA follows: TGCGCCAGCAGCTCCGGGACAGCCGATCAGCCCCAGCATTTT.

This chain connects TRBV19 to TRBJ1-2; 9 bases fit TRBD1. The germline CDR1 and CDR2 sequences are LNHDA and SQIVND (reference sequence). This CDR3 spans 14 amino acids. Germline trimming cut 3 bases from V and 7 bases from J; bases unmatched to any gene: 6. DNA of the CDR3: TGTGCCAGTAGTATCCGAGGGACAGGGCTTGGCTACACCTTC. It yields the protein CASSIRGTGLGYTF.

This clone was seen more than once but under ten times. CDR3 amino acids: CASSYPQAQETQYF. In DNA, the CDR3 is TGTGCCAGCAGTTACCCACAGGCGCAAGAGACCCAGTACTTC. The chain has TRBV6-6 and TRBJ2-5; D is possibly TRBD1 (5 bases). CDR3 size: 14 residues. V lost 2 bases, J lost 2 bases, and 9 bases lay in between. Germline lookup yields CDR1 MNHNY and CDR2 SVGAGI (reference sequence).

This clone was detected only a few times. Other DNA sequences of this sample code for an identical CDR3. This chain joins TRBV7-2 and TRBJ2-5, with D perhaps TRBD2 (6 bases). The CDR3 is made up of 13 amino acids. Germline V gives CDR1 SGHTA, CDR2 FQGNSA. The V end lost 5 bases, the J end lost 2 bases, and 9 bases lay between the germline ends. The CDR3 reads CASSPGLQETQYF. In DNA form, the CDR3 reads TGTGCCAGCAGCCCGGGACTTCAAGAGACCCAGTACTTC.

This clone was observed a handful of times. The CDR3 protein is CASSEQGYEQFF. As DNA, the CDR3 is TGTGCCAGCAGTGAACAGGGGTATGAGCAGTTCTTC. The J gene is TRBJ2-1, the V gene TRBV25-1, with D perhaps TRBD1 (6 bases). This CDR3 region has 12 residues. The V gene's germline CDR1 is MGHDK and CDR2 SYGVNS. V gave up 2 bases and J gave up 8 bases, with 7 bases separating them.

The V gene is TRBV15, the J gene TRBJ2-1, with 7 positions matching TRBD2. CDR1 LNHNV and CDR2 YYDKDF come from the germline V gene (reference sequence). With V trimmed by 0 bases and J by 8 bases, 4 bases remained unmatched. The CDR3 is made up of 14 amino acids. Written as DNA, the CDR3 is TGTGCCACCAGCAGAGACGGCGGGGGATATGAGCAGTTCTTC. It yields the protein CATSRDGGGYEQFF.

V and J are TRBV30 and TRBJ1-2; 12 bases agree with TRBD1. Germline CDR1 GTSNPN, CDR2 SVGIG (reference sequence). This CDR3 has 15 amino acids. J was trimmed by 8 bases and V by 5 bases; bases with no gene match: 12. CDR3 in DNA: TGTGCCTGGTCTCCGGGACAGGGGGCTTCGGAGGGCTACACCTTC. This gives the protein CAWSPGQGASEGYTF. The full variable domain, rest sourced from reference TRBV30 and TRBJ1-2, is SQTIHQWPATLVQPVGSPLSLECTVEGTSNPNLYWYRQAAGRGLQLLFYSVGIGQISSEVPQNLSASRPQDRQFILSSKKLLLSDSGFYLCAWSPGQGASEGYTFGSGTRLTVV.

This clone was observed a handful of times. V and J are TRBV4-3 and TRBJ2-2, with D tentatively TRBD1 (6 bases). Between the trimmed V and J ends, which lost 1 base and 3 bases, there was a span of 12 bases. The CDR3 is 16 residues long. Per germline, CDR1 LGHNA and CDR2 YSLEER. The CDR3 DNA follows: TGCGCCAGCAGCCAAGCAGGCAGGGGAGACACCGGGGAGCTGTTTTTT. Amino acids: CASSQAGRGDTGELFF.

V and J are TRBV2 and TRBJ2-2; no definite D call. From germline, CDR1 is SNHLY and CDR2 FYNNEI. V lost 6 bases and J 4 bases, leaving 6 bases between the germline ends. The CDR3 runs 12 residues. CDR3 in DNA: TGTGCCAGCAGGGTGGCCACCGGGGAGCTGTTTTTT. Residues: CASRVATGELFF.

The J gene is TRBJ2-7, the V gene TRBV11-2; 7 bases fit TRBD1. The ends lost 0 bases at V and 5 bases at J; junction bases unmatched: 7. The CDR3 has 15 residues. CDR1 is SGHAT, CDR2 FQNNGV, per germline. The CDR3 nucleotides are TGTGCCAGCAGCTTAGATTGGACAGGAGGCCACGAGCAGTACTTC. This gives the protein CASSLDWTGGHEQYF.

This clone was seen only a few times. The V gene is TRBV9, the J gene TRBJ1-2; tentatively, D is TRBD1 (5 bases). This CDR3 region has 13 residues. The V gene lost 4 bases and the J gene lost 2 bases, with 9 bases spanning the gap. CDR1 is SGDLS, CDR2 YYNGEE, per germline. DNA of the CDR3: TGTGCCAGCAGCCCCGACAGCAACTATGGCTACACCTTC. Translation: CASSPDSNYGYTF.

The chain employs TRBV19 and TRBJ1-2; D perhaps matches TRBD1 (6 bases). This CDR3 spans 14 amino acids. The V gene's germline CDR1 is LNHDA and CDR2 SQIVND (reference sequence). Trimming removed 5 bases from V and 4 bases from J, with 14 bases in between. CDR3 sequence (DNA): TGTGCCAGTAGTGCTCCCGGGACATTCTATGGCTACACCTTC. Translating gives CASSAPGTFYGYTF.